This T cell receptor (beta chain) was retrieved from a study of CD4 and CD8 cells across lung adenocarcinoma regions. A single record per CDR3 protein comes from TCRdb applying MiXCR to the PCR reads. In the table there are around 19,000 distinct CDR3 sequences, roughly half of which are singletons. Localized lung adenocarcinoma, a non-small cell lung cancer, affected the donors. The germline V and J ends were trimmed by 0 bases and 13 bases, with 25 bases remaining between them. CDR3 length equals 17 residues. Germline V gene sequence: CDR1 WNHNN, CDR2 SYGVQD (reference sequence). The source of this sequence is a female donor with lung adenocarcinoma. The CD4 and CD8 labels of this study may be unreliable. This chain connects TRBV10-1 to TRBJ2-4, with D possibly matching TRBD2 (6 bases). The sample taken for sequencing was CD8+ T cells from the center of a lung tumor. The CDR3 sequence is CASSESDLPGASNMQYF. The CDR3 DNA is TGCGCCAGCAGTGAGTCCGACCTACCGGGAGCCTCAAATATGCAGTACTTC.